This T cell receptor (beta chain) emerged from a study of blood T cell repertoires in COVID-19. Per the original data handling: Amplification of reference gene primers was used by the study to estimate nucleated cell counts. The method was immunoSEQ multiplex PCR; TCRdb's version includes in-frame clones alone and lacks a portion of them. V and J calls and clone size are copied from that table; D and trimming were computed from the DNA. The top ten clones hold 1.5% to 2% of a sample with 300,000 to 400,000 clones, about nine tenths of them seen once. Germline CDR1 and CDR2: SEHNR and FQNEAQ (reference sequence). This CDR3 is built from 18 residues. The V gene end was trimmed by 0 bases and the J gene end by 7 bases; junction bases not matched to a gene: 14.

This receptor was identified in a woman aged 30 to 39 with COVID-19, enrolled during active disease. This rearrangement joins TRBV7-9 to TRBJ2-2, with TRBD2 identical over 7 bases. The sample taken for sequencing was peripheral blood. The chain's CDR3 is CASSLAQAGLVAGGELFF. In DNA form, the CDR3 reads TGTGCCAGCAGCTTAGCCCAGGCCGGACTAGTTGCCGGCGGGGAGCTGTTTTTT.